These T cell receptor beta chains were read from a single sample in a study of T-cell memory formation after mild COVID-19. TCRdb re-derived calls from the 5' RACE reads in MiXCR, one entry per CDR3 protein. The table includes 250,000 to 350,000 distinct CDR3 sequences, approximately 15% detected once. Sequenced material: PBMCs or a T cell subset sorted from them (not recorded which). The receptor set was obtained from a young man who had mild COVID-19 (a few samples of this study predate the infection). Cell type and time point are not known. The conserved cysteine and the conserved F or W are not part of the CDR3 here.

v_gene: TRBV7-8
j_gene: TRBJ2-2
CDR3aa: ASSLVAFANTGELF

v_gene: TRBV20-1
j_gene: TRBJ1-1
CDR3aa: SATGTGVTEAF

v_gene: TRBV9
j_gene: TRBJ2-3
CDR3aa: ASSVGGGRDTQY

v_gene: TRBV11-2
j_gene: TRBJ2-6
CDR3aa: ASSAVERGANVLT

v_gene: TRBV9
j_gene: TRBJ1-4
CDR3aa: ASTPAGQTNEKLF

v_gene: TRBV6-2/TRBV6-3
j_gene: TRBJ1-5
CDR3aa: ASVREDGQPQH

v_gene: TRBV5-5
j_gene: TRBJ2-7
CDR3aa: ASSKPYLGEQY

v_gene: TRBV5-6
j_gene: TRBJ1-1
CDR3aa: ASSVRWGNTEAF

v_gene: TRBV18
j_gene: TRBJ1-6
CDR3aa: ASSPAPGYNSPLH

v_gene: TRBV6-2/TRBV6-3
j_gene: TRBJ1-1
CDR3aa: ASSQSGTRGGAF

v_gene: TRBV19
j_gene: TRBJ1-2
CDR3aa: ASRPGPGQGTGGYT

v_gene: TRBV29-1
j_gene: TRBJ2-1
CDR3aa: SVDRHNEQF

v_gene: TRBV4-3
j_gene: TRBJ1-2
CDR3aa: ASSQDFTGAFRGYT

v_gene: TRBV4-1
j_gene: TRBJ2-3
CDR3aa: ASSQIWALTDTQY